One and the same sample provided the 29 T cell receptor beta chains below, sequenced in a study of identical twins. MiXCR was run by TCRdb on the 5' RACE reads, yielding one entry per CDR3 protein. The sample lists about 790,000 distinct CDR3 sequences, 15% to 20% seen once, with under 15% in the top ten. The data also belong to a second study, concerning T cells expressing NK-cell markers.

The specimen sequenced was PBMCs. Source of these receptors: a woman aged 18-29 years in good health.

The CDR3 DNA sequence: TGTGCCAGCAGTCATGGGCAGTCTGGCTACACCTTC. As protein: CASSHGQSGYTF. The chain links TRBV6-5 to TRBJ1-2; D gene ambiguous. V lost 5 bases and J lost 7, with 11 bases in between. The CDR3 sequence is 12 residues long. Germline V gene lookup returns CDR1 MNHEY and CDR2 SVGAGI.

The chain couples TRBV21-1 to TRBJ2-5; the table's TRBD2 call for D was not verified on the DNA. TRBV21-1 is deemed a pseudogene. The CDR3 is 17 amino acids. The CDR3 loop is CASSESGRSLMPETQYF. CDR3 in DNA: TGTGCCAGCAGCGAGAGCGGGAGGTCTCTAATGCCAGAGACCCAGTACTTC.

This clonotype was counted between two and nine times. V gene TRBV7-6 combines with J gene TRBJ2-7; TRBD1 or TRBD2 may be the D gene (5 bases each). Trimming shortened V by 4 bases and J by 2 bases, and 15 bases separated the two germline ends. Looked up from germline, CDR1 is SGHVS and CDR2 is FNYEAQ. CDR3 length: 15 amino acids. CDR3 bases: TGTGCCAGCAGCTACAATACCGGGACCCCCTACGAGCAGTACTTC. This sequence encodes CASSYNTGTPYEQYF.

The CDR3 DNA follows: TGCGCCATCCTGCTTGATCAGCCCCAGCATTTT. This translates into CAILLDQPQHF. V usage is TRBV23-1 and J usage is TRBJ1-5; D remains unclear. TRBV23-1 is known as an ORF, though its function is uncertain. Trimming removed 10 bases from V and 5 bases from J, with 9 bases in between. The CDR3 covers 11 residues.

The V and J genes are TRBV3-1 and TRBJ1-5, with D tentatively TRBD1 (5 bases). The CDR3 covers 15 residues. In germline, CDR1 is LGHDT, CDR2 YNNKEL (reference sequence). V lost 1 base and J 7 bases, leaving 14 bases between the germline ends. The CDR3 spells CASSQGRARGQPQHF. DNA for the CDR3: TGTGCCAGCAGCCAAGGCCGCGCCCGGGGCCAGCCCCAGCATTTT.

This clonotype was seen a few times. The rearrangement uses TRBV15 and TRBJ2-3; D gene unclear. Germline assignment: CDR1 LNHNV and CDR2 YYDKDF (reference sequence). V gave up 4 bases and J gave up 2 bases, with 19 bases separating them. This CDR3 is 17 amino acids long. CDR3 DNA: TGTGCCACCAGCATCGAACGAGGTATAGAGGACACAGATACGCAGTATTTT. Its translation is CATSIERGIEDTDTQYF.

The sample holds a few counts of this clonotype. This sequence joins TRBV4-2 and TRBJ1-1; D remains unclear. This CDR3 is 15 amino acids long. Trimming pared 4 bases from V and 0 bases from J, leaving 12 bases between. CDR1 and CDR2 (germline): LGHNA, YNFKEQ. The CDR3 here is CASSPQGRMNTEAFF. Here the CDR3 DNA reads TGTGCCAGCAGCCCACAAGGACGGATGAACACTGAAGCTTTCTTT.

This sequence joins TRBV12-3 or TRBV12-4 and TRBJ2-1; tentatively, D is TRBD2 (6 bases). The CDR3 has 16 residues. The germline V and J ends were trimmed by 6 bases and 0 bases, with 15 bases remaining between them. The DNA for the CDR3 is TGTGCCAGCAGGCCCCCCCTAGCGAGCTCCTACAATGAGCAGTTCTTC. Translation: CASRPPLASSYNEQFF.

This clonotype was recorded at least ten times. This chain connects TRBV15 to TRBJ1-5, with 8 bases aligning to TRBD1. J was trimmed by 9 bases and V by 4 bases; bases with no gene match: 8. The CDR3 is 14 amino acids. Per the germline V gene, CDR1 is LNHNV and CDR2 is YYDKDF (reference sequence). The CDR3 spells CATSMDRVIRPQHF. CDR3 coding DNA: TGTGCCACCAGCATGGACAGGGTAATTCGGCCCCAGCATTTT.

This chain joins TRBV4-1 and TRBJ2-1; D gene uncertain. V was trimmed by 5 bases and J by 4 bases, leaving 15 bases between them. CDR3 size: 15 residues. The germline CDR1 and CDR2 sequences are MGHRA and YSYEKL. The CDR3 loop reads CASSSLWGLYNEQFF. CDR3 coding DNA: TGCGCCAGCAGCTCGTTATGGGGTCTTTACAATGAGCAGTTCTTC.

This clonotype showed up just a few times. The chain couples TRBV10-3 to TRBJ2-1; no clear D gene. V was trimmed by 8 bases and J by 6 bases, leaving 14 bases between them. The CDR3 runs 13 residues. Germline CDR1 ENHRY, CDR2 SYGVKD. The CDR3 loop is CAIADMLLNEQFF. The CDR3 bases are TGTGCCATCGCTGATATGCTTCTCAATGAGCAGTTCTTC.

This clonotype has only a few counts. In DNA, the CDR3 is TGTGCCAGCAGTGCCGGGACTAGCGATGGCACAGATACGCAGTATTTT. Translating gives CASSAGTSDGTDTQYF. V is TRBV6-2 or TRBV6-3 and J is TRBJ2-3; 10 bases map to TRBD2. CDR3 size: 16 residues. Germline V gene sequence: CDR1 MNHEY, CDR2 SVGEGT. The trim removed 5 bases at V and 1 base at J, leaving 6 bases unmatched.

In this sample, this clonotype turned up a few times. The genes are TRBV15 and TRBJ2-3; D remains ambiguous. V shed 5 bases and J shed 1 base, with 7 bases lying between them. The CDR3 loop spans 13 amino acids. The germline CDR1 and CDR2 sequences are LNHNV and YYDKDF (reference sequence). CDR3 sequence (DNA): TGTGCCACCAGCTCCCAACGCACAGATACGCAGTATTTT. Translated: CATSSQRTDTQYF.

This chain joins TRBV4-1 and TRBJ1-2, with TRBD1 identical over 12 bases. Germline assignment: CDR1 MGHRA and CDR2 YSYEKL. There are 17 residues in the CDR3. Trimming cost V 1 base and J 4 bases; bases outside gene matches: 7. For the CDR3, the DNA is TGCGCCAGCAGCCAAGTCCCGGGACAGGGGGCCCGCTATGGCTACACCTTC. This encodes CASSQVPGQGARYGYTF.

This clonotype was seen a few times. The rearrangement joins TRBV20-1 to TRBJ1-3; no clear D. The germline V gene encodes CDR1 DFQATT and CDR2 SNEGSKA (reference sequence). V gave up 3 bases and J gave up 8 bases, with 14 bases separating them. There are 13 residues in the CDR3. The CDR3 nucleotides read TGCAGTGCTAGGAGTACCGGGATTCACACCATATATTTT. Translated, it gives CSARSTGIHTIYF.

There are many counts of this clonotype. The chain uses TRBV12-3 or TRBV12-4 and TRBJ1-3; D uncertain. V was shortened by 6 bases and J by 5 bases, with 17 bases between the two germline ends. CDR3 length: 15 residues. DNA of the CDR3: TGTGCCAGCAGCCCTGACACTGGGTACCGAAACACCATATATTTT. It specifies CASSPDTGYRNTIYF.

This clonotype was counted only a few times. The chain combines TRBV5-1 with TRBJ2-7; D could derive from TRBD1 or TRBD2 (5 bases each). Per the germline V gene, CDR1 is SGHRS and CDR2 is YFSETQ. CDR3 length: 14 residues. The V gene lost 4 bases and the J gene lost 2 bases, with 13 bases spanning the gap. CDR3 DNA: TGCGCCAGCAGCGGAGTCGGGACCGCCTACGAGCAGTACTTC. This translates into CASSGVGTAYEQYF.

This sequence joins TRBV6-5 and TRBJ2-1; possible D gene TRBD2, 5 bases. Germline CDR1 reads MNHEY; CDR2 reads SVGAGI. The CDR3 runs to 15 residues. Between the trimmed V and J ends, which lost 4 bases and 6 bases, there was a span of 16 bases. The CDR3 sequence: CASSSDPRGLNEQFF. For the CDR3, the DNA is TGTGCCAGCAGTTCGGACCCACGAGGACTCAATGAGCAGTTCTTC.

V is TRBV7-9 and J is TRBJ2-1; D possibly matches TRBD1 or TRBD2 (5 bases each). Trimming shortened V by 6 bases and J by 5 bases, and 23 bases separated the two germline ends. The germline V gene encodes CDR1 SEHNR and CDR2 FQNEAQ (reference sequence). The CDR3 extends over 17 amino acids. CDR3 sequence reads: CASSIIWGFEGNNEQFF. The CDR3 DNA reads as TGTGCCAGCAGTATCATCTGGGGTTTCGAGGGGAACAATGAGCAGTTCTTC.

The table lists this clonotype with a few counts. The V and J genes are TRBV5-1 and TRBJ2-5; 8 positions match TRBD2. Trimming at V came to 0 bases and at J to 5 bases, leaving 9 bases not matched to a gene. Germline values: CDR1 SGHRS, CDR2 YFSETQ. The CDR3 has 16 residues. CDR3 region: CASSLVGGALRETQYF. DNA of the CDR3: TGCGCCAGCAGCTTGGTCGGGGGGGCCTTACGTGAGACCCAGTACTTC.

This CDR3 reads CASRDSRGEGRNSPLHF. CDR3 in DNA: TGTGCCAGCAGGGACTCGAGGGGAGAAGGTCGCAATTCACCCCTCCACTTT. The rearrangement joins TRBV6-2 or TRBV6-3 to TRBJ1-6, with D possibly being TRBD1 (5 bases). V lost 6 bases and J lost 7, with 22 bases in between. The CDR3 consists of 17 residues. From germline, CDR1 is MNHEY and CDR2 SVGEGT.

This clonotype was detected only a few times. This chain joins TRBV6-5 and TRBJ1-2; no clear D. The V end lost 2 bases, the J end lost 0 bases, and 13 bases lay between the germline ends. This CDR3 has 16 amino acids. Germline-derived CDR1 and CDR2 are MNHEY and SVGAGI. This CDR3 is CASSYLRVNPNYGYTF. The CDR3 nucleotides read TGTGCCAGCAGTTACCTCAGAGTAAATCCTAACTATGGCTACACCTTC.

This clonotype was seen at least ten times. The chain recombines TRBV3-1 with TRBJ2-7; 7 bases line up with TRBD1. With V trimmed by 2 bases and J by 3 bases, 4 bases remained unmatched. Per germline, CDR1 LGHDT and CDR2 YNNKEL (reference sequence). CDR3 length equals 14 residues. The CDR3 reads CASSQPGTVYEQYF. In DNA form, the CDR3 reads TGTGCCAGCAGCCAACCCGGGACAGTCTACGAGCAGTACTTC.

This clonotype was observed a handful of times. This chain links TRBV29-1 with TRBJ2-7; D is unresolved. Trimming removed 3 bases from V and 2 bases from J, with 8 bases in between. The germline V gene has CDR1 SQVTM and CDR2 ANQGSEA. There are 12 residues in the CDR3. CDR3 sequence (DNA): TGCAGCGTTGAGACTTATGCCTACGAGCAGTACTTC. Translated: CSVETYAYEQYF.

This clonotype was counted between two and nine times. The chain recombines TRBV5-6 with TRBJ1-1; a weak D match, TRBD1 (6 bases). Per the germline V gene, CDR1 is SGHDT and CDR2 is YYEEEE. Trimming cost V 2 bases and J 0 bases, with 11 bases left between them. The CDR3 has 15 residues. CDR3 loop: CASSFGQNMNTEAFF. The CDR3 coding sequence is TGTGCCAGCAGCTTCGGACAGAACATGAACACTGAAGCTTTCTTT.

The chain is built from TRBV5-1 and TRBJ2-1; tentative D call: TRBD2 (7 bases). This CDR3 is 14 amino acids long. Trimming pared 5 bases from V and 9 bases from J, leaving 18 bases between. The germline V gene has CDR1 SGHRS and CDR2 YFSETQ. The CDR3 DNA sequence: TGCGCCAGCAGATTCGAGGGGGGGCCTGCTGAGCAGTTCTTC. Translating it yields CASRFEGGPAEQFF.

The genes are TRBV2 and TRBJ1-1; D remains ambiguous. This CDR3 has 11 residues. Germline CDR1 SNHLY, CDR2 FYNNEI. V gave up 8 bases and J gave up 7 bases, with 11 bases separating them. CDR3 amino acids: CASVIMGEAFF. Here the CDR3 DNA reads TGTGCCAGCGTCATCATGGGTGAAGCTTTCTTT. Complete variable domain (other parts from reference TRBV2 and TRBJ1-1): EPEVTQTPSHQVTQMGQEVILRCVPISNHLYFYWYRQILGQKVEFLVSFYNNEISEKSEIFDDQFSVERPDGSNFTLKIRSTKLEDSAMYFCASVIMGEAFFGQGTRLTVV.

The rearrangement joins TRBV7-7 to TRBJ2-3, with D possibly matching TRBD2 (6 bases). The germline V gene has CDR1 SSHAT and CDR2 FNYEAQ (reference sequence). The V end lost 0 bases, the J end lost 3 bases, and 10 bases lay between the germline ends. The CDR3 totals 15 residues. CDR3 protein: CASSLAEGRTDTQYF. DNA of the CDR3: TGTGCCAGCAGCTTAGCGGAGGGCCGAACAGATACGCAGTATTTT.

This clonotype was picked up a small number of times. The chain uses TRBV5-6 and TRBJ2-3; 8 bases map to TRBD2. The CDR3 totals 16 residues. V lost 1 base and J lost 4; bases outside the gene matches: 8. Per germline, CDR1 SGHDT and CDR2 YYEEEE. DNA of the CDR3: TGTGCCAGCAGCTTGAGGGGCAGCGGGAGCGCAGATACGCAGTATTTT. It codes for CASSLRGSGSADTQYF.